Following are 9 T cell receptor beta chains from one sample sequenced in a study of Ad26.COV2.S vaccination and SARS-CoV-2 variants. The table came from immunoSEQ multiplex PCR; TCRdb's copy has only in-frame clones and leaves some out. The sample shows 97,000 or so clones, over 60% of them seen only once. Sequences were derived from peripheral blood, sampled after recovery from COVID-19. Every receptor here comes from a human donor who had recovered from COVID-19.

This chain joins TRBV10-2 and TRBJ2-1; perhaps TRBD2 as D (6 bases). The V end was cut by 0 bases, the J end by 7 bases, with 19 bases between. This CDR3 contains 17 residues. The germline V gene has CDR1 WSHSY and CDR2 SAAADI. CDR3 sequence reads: CASSESGGLAGRNEQFF. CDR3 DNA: TGCGCCAGCAGTGAGTCGGGAGGTCTAGCAGGTAGGAATGAGCAGTTCTTC.

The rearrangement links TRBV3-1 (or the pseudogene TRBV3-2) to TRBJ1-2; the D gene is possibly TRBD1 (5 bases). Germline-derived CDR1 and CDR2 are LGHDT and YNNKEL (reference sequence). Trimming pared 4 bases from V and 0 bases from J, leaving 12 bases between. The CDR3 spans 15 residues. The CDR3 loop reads CASSRGGATNYGYTF. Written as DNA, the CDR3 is TGTGCCAGCAGCCGCGGCGGGGCGACTAACTATGGCTACACCTTC.

Here the CDR3 reads CASSQGTGAYGYTF. Written as DNA, the CDR3 is TGTGCCAGCAGCCAGGGTACAGGGGCCTATGGCTACACCTTC. This chain connects TRBV28 to TRBJ1-2, with TRBD1 matching over 7 bases. Germline V lookup: CDR1 MDHEN, CDR2 SYDVKM. J gave up 4 bases and V 6 bases, and 8 bases lay outside the gene matches. The CDR3 spans 14 residues.

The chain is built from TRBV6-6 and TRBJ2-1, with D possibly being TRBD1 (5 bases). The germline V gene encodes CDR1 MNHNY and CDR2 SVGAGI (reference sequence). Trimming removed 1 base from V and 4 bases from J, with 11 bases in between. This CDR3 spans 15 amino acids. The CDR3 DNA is TGTGCCAGCAGTTACTTGGACACCGGATACAATGAGCAGTTCTTC. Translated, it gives CASSYLDTGYNEQFF.

The CDR3 loop is CAIRTATEAFF. The CDR3 nucleotides are TGTGCCATCAGGACAGCCACTGAAGCTTTCTTT. The V call is TRBV10-3, the J call TRBJ1-1; D may be TRBD1 (5 bases). The CDR3 is 11 amino acids. Germline loops: CDR1 ENHRY, CDR2 SYGVKD. Trimming cost V 6 bases and J 4 bases, with 6 bases left between them.

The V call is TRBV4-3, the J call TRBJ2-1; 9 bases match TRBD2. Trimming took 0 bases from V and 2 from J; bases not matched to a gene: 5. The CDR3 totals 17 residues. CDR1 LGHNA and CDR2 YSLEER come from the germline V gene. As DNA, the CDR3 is TGCGCCAGCAGCCAAGATATCCTAGCGGGGCCCTACAATGAGCAGTTCTTC. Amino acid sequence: CASSQDILAGPYNEQFF.

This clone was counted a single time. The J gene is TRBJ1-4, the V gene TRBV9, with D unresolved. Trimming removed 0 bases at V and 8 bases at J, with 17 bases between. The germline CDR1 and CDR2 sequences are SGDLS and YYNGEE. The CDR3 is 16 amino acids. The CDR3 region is CASSVASGSLGEKLFF. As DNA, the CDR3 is TGTGCCAGCAGCGTAGCCTCGGGCAGCCTAGGAGAAAAACTGTTTTTT.

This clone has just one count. CDR3 in DNA: TGTGCCAGCAGCTTAGGTAACGCGGGTTACAATGAGCAGTTCTTC. Translating gives CASSLGNAGYNEQFF. The chain couples TRBV7-9 to TRBJ2-1, with a weak D call TRBD2 (5 bases). Per germline, CDR1 SEHNR and CDR2 FQNEAQ (reference sequence). This CDR3 has 15 amino acids. The V end was cut by 1 base, the J end by 4 bases, with 11 bases between.

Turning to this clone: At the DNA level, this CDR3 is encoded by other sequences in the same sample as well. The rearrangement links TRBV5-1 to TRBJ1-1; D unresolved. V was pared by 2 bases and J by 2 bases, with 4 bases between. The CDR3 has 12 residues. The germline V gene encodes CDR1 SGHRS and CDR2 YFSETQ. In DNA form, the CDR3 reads TGCGCCAGCAGCTTACGTAACACTGAAGCTTTCTTT. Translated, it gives CASSLRNTEAFF.